At least ten counts were recorded for the clone carrying this TCR beta chain. Its antigen is still unknown. This specimen belongs to a study of CD8 T cells in ankylosing spondylitis. Study-level findings and limits: Past studies reported some motif variants in reactive arthritis synovial fluid and blood. One TCR beta motif, made up of several highly homologous variants, appeared characteristic of ankylosing spondylitis blood. Disease-associated clones were reportedly significantly overrepresented in matched ankylosing spondylitis synovial fluid. Clones that were linked to disease were CD8+ and were relatively rare in peripheral blood.

TCRdb called the 5' RACE reads again in MiXCR, with one record for every CDR3 protein. The sample has roughly 300,000 distinct CDR3 sequences, 6.5% to 10% seen once. Sequencing was performed on blood, either unsorted or a sorted T cell fraction (not recorded which). The TCR originated in a male donor with ankylosing spondylitis.

The CDR3, as DNA: TGTGCCACTCGACAGGGAGGGAAAAACATTCAGTACTTC. It codes for CATRQGGKNIQYF. The J gene is TRBJ2-4, the V gene TRBV19; D is perhaps TRBD1 or TRBD2 (7 bases each). The V gene's germline CDR1 is LNHDA and CDR2 SQIVND (reference sequence). The CDR3 has 13 amino acids. The V end lost 10 bases, the J end lost 4 bases, and 14 bases lay between the germline ends.